This TCR beta chain was sequenced for a study of vaccination effects on CD4 cells after COVID-19. On this clone: Its cognate antigen is unknown.

Broader study findings: Pronounced clonal contraction occurred in clones induced by infection and by vaccine late after vaccination.

The table came from immunoSEQ multiplex PCR; TCRdb's copy has only in-frame clones and leaves some out. The table shows tens of thousands of clones, with roughly 76% occurring only once. ViraFEST expansion of antigen-specific CD4+ T cells with viral peptide pools preceded sequencing. CD4+ T cell isolation took place after 10 days of culture. They grew approximately 2.1 million PBMC in each well, adding about 10 IU/ml IL-2 and 10 ug/ml peptides. CDR3 length equals 15 residues. The V end was cut by 7 bases, the J end by 4 bases, with 17 bases between. The germline gives CDR1 SNHLY, CDR2 FYNNEI. The J gene is TRBJ1-3, the V gene TRBV2; D remains unclear. The source of this sequence is a human donor who received a COVID-19 vaccine. The material was CD4+ T cells from PBMCs cultured with HCoV-229E spike peptides, obtained before COVID-19 vaccination. CDR3 DNA sequence: TGTGCCAGCACGATTTTGCTGGGGTCCGGAAACACCATATATTTT. Translated, it gives CASTILLGSGNTIYF.